This T cell receptor (beta chain) was sequenced for a study of tumor-infiltrating lymphocytes in primary liver carcinoma. Without any cell sorting, 20-30 mg of bulk tissue yielded co-extracted RNA and DNA. Every tumor sample analyzed contained over 85% viable tumor cells. About this clonotype itself: A read error may account for a junction end that differs from germline.

Germline V lookup: CDR1 MNHNS, CDR2 SASEGT. The CDR3 loop spans 13 amino acids. The researchers produced TCR beta cDNA from roughly 500 ng total RNA with a constant-region primer. Modified slightly, ARM-PCR produced TCR beta libraries over three nested multiplex PCR rounds. Researchers ran the first two PCR rounds for roughly 10 cycles each with TRBV1-TRBV30 forward primers and a C-beta reverse primer. TCRdb itself ran the multiplex PCR reads through MiXCR, one entry per CDR3 protein. Counted here are under 90,000 distinct CDR3 sequences, over 60% occurring once; the ten biggest clones make up roughly a fifth.

This receptor was obtained from a man in his forties with primary liver carcinoma and hepatitis B virus infection. Sequenced sample: liver tumor tissue from sampling region 1. The subset is: tumor region T1, superior pole. The chain links TRBV6-1 to TRBJ1-5; no clear D gene. The CDR3 loop reads CASSEAEDQPQHF. DNA of the CDR3: TGTGCCAGCAGTGAAGCGGAAGATCAGCCTCAGCATTTT.